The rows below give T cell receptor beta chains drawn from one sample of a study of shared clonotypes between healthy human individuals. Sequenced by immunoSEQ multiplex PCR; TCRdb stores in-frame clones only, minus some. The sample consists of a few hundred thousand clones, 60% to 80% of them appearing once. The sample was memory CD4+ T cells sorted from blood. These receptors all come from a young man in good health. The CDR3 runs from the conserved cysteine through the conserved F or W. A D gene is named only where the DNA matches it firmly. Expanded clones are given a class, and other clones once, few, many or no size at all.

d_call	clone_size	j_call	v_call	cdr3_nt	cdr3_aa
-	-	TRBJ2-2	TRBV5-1	TGCGCCAGCAGCTTGGCTGGGACGAACACCGGGGAGCTGTTTTTT	CASSLAGTNTGELFF
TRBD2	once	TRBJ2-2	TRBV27	TGTGCCAGCAGTTTAGTAGCGGGAGGGCGTGTTGGCGGGGAGCTGTTTTTT	CASSLVAGGRVGGELFF
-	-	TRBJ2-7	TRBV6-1	TGTGCCAGCGGAGACCGGGACCGCGCAATTCGCGAGCAGTACTTC	CASGDRDRAIREQYF
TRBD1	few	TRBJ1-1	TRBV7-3	TGTGCCAGCAGCTTGACAGGGGGCCTGGGCACTGAAGCTTTCTTT	CASSLTGGLGTEAFF
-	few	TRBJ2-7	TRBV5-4	TGTGCCAGCAGCTTGTTGGGACGTCGCTACGAGCAGTACTTC	CASSLLGRRYEQYF
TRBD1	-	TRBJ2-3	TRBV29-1	TGCAGCGTTGACGGGACAGGGGGCTCAGATACGCAGTATTTT	CSVDGTGGSDTQYF
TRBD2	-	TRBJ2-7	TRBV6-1	TGTGCCAGCAGAGGCCAGACTAGCTCTTTCGAGCAGTACTTC	CASRGQTSSFEQYF
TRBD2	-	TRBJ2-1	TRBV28	TGTGCCAGCAGTAGCCCCTCCAGCGGGAGGCCTTACAATGAGCAGTTCTTC	CASSSPSSGRPYNEQFF
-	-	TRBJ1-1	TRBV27	TGTGCCAGCAGTATATACAGGGATATCTCTGAAGCTTTCTTT	CASSIYRDISEAFF
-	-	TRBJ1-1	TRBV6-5	TGTGCCAGCAGTTACTCGGCAGGGTACACTGAAGCTTTCTTT	CASSYSAGYTEAFF
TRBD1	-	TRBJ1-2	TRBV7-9	TGTGCCAGCAGCCCTGACAGGGGATCCGAAGGCTACACCTTC	CASSPDRGSEGYTF
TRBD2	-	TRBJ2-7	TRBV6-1	TGTGCCAGCAGTAACGTAGCGGGAGGCTTCTACGAGCAGTACTTC	CASSNVAGGFYEQYF
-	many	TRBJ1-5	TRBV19	TGTGCCAGTACCCACTGGCCGGAGGCCCAGCATTTT	CASTHWPEAQHF
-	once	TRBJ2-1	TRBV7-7	TGTGCCAGCAGCTTAGGGACCGCCTCTCACGAGCAGTTCTTC	CASSLGTASHEQFF
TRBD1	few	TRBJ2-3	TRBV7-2	TGTGCCAGCAGCTCACAGGGGGCAACAGATACGCAGTATTTT	CASSSQGATDTQYF
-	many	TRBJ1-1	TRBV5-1	TGCGCCAGCAGCTTGGAAGGAGAATACACTGAAGCTTTCTTT	CASSLEGEYTEAFF
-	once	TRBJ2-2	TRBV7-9	TGTGCCAGCAGCTTAGTGGGACTCTCGAACACCGGGGAGCTGTTTTTT	CASSLVGLSNTGELFF
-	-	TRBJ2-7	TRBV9	TGTGCCAGCAGCGTATCCGAGGACGAGGGGTACGAGCAGTACTTC	CASSVSEDEGYEQYF
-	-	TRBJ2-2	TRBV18	TGTGCCAGCTCAGCGACAGCGAACACCGGGGAGCTGTTTTTT	CASSATANTGELFF
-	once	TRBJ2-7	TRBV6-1	TGTGCCAGCAGTCAAAGTAGTGGCGAGCAGTACTTC	CASSQSSGEQYF
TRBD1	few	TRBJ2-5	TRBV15	TGTGCCACCAGCACCACAACCTCAGACAGGGAGTGGGAGACCCAGTACTTC	CATSTTTSDREWETQYF
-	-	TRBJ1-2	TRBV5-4	TGTGCCAGCAGCTTGGTTAGGGGGGGCGCCGGCTACACCTTC	CASSLVRGGAGYTF
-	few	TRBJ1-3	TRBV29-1	TGCAGCGTTGGACTAGGGCAGGGTGGAAACACCATATATTTT	CSVGLGQGGNTIYF
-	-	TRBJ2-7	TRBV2	TGTGCCAGCAGTGGGGGGGCCGTCGAGCAGTACTTC	CASSGGAVEQYF
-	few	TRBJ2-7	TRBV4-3	TGCGCCAGCAGTAGTGGGGGTTACGAGCAGTACTTC	CASSSGGYEQYF
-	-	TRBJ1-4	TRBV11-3	TGTGCCAGCAGCTTAGTGGGGGGGTATGAAAAACTGTTTTTT	CASSLVGGYEKLFF
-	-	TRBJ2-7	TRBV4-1	TGCGCCAGCAGAGCCATACTTAGGGGCGGCGAGCAGTACTTC	CASRAILRGGEQYF
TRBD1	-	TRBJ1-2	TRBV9	TGTGCCAGCAGTCGTCAAGACAGGGCCGACTATGGCTACACCTTC	CASSRQDRADYGYTF
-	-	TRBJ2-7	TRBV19	TGTGCCAGTAGAGGTAGACCACCTTCGTACGAGCAGTACTTC	CASRGRPPSYEQYF
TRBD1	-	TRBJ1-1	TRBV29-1	TGCAGCGTTGCTGAAGGGGGCATTACTGAAGCTTTCTTT	CSVAEGGITEAFF
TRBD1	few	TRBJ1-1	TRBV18	TGTGCCAGCTCACTACAGGGGGGAACTGAAGCTTTCTTT	CASSLQGGTEAFF
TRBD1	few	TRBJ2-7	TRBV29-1	TGCAGCGCAAGGGACAGCTCCTACGAGCAGTACTTC	CSARDSSYEQYF
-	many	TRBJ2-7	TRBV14	TGTGCCAGCAGCCAAGCATATTGGGGGGTTGAGCAGTACTTC	CASSQAYWGVEQYF
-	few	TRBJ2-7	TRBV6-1	TGTGCCAGCAGTGAAAAGTACGAGCAGTACTTC	CASSEKYEQYF
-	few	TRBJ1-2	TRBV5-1	TGCGCCAGCAGCCAAGCGTTGGGGGGCGGTGGCTACACCTTC	CASSQALGGGGYTF
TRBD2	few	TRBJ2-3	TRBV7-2	TGTGCCAGCAGCTGGGGACTAGCTTCGGATACGCAGTATTTT	CASSWGLASDTQYF
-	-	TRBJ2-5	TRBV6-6	TGTGCCAGCAGTTACCAAGAGACCCAGTACTTC	CASSYQETQYF
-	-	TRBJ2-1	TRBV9	TGTGCCAGCAGCGTAACCCAGTCCCATAATGAGCAGTTCTTC	CASSVTQSHNEQFF
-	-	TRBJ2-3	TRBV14	TGTGCCAGCAGCCAAGACCGAACTAGCAAGTCAGATACGCAGTATTTT	CASSQDRTSKSDTQYF
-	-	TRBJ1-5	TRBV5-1	TGCGCCAGCAGCTTGGACAGCCAGAGCAATCAGCCCCAGCATTTT	CASSLDSQSNQPQHF
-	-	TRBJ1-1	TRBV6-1	TGTGCCTCCTCGTGGGGGGCTTTGAACACTGAAGCTTTCTTT	CASSWGALNTEAFF
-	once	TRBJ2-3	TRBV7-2	TGTGCCAGCAGCTTAGGAGGGCCCGAGGCAGATACGCAGTATTTT	CASSLGGPEADTQYF
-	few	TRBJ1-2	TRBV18	TGTGCCAGCTCACCGGCGGACACTTATGGCTACACCTTC	CASSPADTYGYTF
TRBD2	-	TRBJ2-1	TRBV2	TGTGCCAGAGCCCCCGGGGTTGCGAGCGGGAGGTCTGAGCAGTTCTTC	CARAPGVASGRSEQFF
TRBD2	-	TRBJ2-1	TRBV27	TGTGCCAGCAGACCTCGGGGGGACTCCTACAATGAGCAGTTCTTC	CASRPRGDSYNEQFF
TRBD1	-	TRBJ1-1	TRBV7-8	TGTGCCAGCAGCTTAGGGGCACAGGGGTCTTTGAACACTGAAGCTTTCTTT	CASSLGAQGSLNTEAFF
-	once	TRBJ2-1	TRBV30	TGTGCCTGGAACCTGAGGGGTGGTGGTGAGCAGTTCTTC	CAWNLRGGGEQFF
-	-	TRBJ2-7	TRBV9	TGTGCCAGCAGCGTAGGACCTTTCTCCTACGAGCAGTACTTC	CASSVGPFSYEQYF
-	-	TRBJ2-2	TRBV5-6	TGTGCCAGCAGCTTGGTCGGGTTCGGGGGAGTGAACACCGGGGAGCTGTTTTTT	CASSLVGFGGVNTGELFF
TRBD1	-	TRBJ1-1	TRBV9	TGTGCCAGCAGCGTATCCCCCCACAGGGGGAACACTGAAGCTTTCTTT	CASSVSPHRGNTEAFF
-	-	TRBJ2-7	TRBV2	TGTGCCAGCAGAGGAGGGGGGAACAGGTACGAGCAGTACTTC	CASRGGGNRYEQYF
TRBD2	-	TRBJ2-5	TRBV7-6	TGTGCCAGCAGCTTAGAGATGACAGCTCGCGGGGGAGAGACCCAGTACTTC	CASSLEMTARGGETQYF
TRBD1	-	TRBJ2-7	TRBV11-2	TGTGCCAGCAGCCAACCGAGGACAGGGTTTCACGAGCAGTACTTC	CASSQPRTGFHEQYF
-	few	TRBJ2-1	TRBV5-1	TGCGCCAGCAGCTTAGCCGGGTCTAATGAGCAGTTCTTC	CASSLAGSNEQFF